The rows below give T cell receptor beta chains drawn from one sample of a study of shared clonotypes between healthy human individuals. Sequenced by immunoSEQ multiplex PCR; TCRdb stores in-frame clones only, minus some. The repertoire holds under 600,000 clones, around 79% seen once, with roughly an eighth in the top ten. Specimen: PBMCs. The receptors shown here come from a woman in her thirties or forties in good health. Some clones in this sample may be carry-over from other donors' samples. Both conserved end residues are part of each CDR3. D genes are given only for firm matches. Where a row states a size, it is once, few, many or the class of an expanded clone; other rows omit it.

size,J,D,V,CDR3,DNA
once,TRBJ1-3,.,TRBV6-1,CASASGRSGNTIYF,TGTGCCAGCGCTAGTGGGAGATCTGGAAACACCATATATTTT
few,TRBJ2-6,.,TRBV18,CASSLRAPTSGANVLTF,TGTGCCAGCTCACTCCGGGCCCCGACCTCTGGGGCCAACGTCCTGACTTTC
few,TRBJ2-4,.,TRBV6-1,CASSGRPVLAKNIQYF,TGTGCCAGCAGTGGGAGACCGGTCCTAGCCAAAAACATTCAGTACTTC
.,TRBJ2-7,.,TRBV12-5,CASGSFKWLAHSYEQYF,TGTGCTAGTGGTTCCTTCAAGTGGCTAGCGCACTCCTACGAGCAGTACTTC
.,TRBJ2-7,.,TRBV18,CASSPRAGSTYEQYF,TGTGCCAGCTCACCAAGGGCAGGGTCAACCTACGAGCAGTACTTC
.,TRBJ1-1,.,TRBV7-9,CASSLVAGGGNTEAFF,TGTGCCAGCAGCTTAGTCGCGGGCGGCGGGAACACTGAAGCTTTCTTT
few,TRBJ2-7,TRBD2,TRBV5-4,CASSSPTSGRDEQYF,TGTGCCAGCAGCTCCCCGACTAGCGGCAGGGACGAGCAGTACTTC
.,TRBJ1-4,.,TRBV5-4,CASSLGQHNEKLFF,TGTGCCAGCAGCTTGGGGCAGCATAATGAAAAACTGTTTTTT
.,TRBJ1-5,TRBD1,TRBV25-1,CASSPAWGGQERDQPQHF,TGTGCCAGCAGTCCCGCATGGGGGGGACAGGAAAGAGACCAGCCCCAGCATTTT
.,TRBJ1-4,.,TRBV5-5,CASSLEPVSDEKLFF,TGTGCCAGCAGCCTAGAACCTGTGTCGGATGAAAAACTGTTTTTT
.,TRBJ2-3,TRBD1,TRBV15,CATSDGQGASADTQYF,TGTGCCACCAGCGACGGACAGGGGGCATCGGCAGATACGCAGTATTTT
.,TRBJ2-1,TRBD2,TRBV19,CASRPPGLAVLEQFF,TGTGCCAGTAGACCACCGGGACTAGCGGTCTTGGAGCAGTTCTTC
few,TRBJ1-1,.,TRBV10-2,CASGDPEAFF,TGCGCCAGCGGAGATCCTGAAGCTTTCTTT